The clone carrying this T cell receptor (beta chain) was seen a handful of times. The antigen remains unidentified. These data belong to a study of T-cell memory formation after mild COVID-19. Background on the study: TCR clusters were largely donor specific. Study-level results: Detection of some responders pre-infection suggested pre-existing cross-reactive memory T cells participated.

CDR3 size: 18 residues. The V segment lost 3 bases and the J segment 0 bases; nucleotides outside the gene matches: 6. The germline V gene encodes CDR1 SGHAT and CDR2 FQNNGV. Employing constant-segment primers, 5'RACE generated TCR alpha and TCR beta cDNA libraries bearing sample barcodes and UMIs. Each CDR3 protein gets one entry after TCRdb re-called the 5' RACE reads with MiXCR. The sample lists under 200,000 distinct CDR3 sequences; approximately 10% were seen once. The sample comprised PBMCs or a T cell subset sorted from them (not recorded which). This receptor was obtained from a man younger than 35 who had mild COVID-19 (a few samples of this study predate the infection). Cell type and time point are not known. V gene TRBV11-2 combines with J gene TRBJ1-5; TRBD1 matches 12 bases. The chain's CDR3 is CASSLGTGGLYSNQPQHF. In DNA, the CDR3 is TGTGCCAGCAGCTTGGGGACAGGGGGCCTCTATAGCAATCAGCCCCAGCATTTT.